This TCR beta chain originates from a study of cytomegalovirus exposure and HLA in healthy donors. Study-wide results and limits: Rarity characterized most TCR sequences, yet some public TCRs appeared in many donors. Published work reported that the classifier diagnosed cytomegalovirus status with high specificity and sensitivity. Within the 120 or so validation repertoires, first-cohort TCR clusters tended to co-occur, according to a later analysis. Overall, under 200 TCR beta chains were annotated as cytomegalovirus-associated.

There are a few counts of this clone. Its antigen is unidentified. Assay used: immunoSEQ multiplex PCR; TCRdb lists only in-frame clones, some missing. The sample records about 190,000 clones, approximately 84% being singletons. The V end was cut by 4 bases, the J end by 8 bases, with 17 bases between. CDR1 is SNHLY and CDR2 is FYNNEI in the germline V gene. The CDR3 runs 14 residues. Sequences were obtained from PBMCs. The TCR comes from a woman in her late teens or twenties in good health and CMV-seropositive. This chain uses TRBV2 with TRBJ1-2, with D uncertain. CDR3 residues: CASSVRAADGGYTF. The CDR3 DNA sequence: TGTGCCAGCAGTGTGAGGGCAGCCGATGGGGGCTACACCTTC.